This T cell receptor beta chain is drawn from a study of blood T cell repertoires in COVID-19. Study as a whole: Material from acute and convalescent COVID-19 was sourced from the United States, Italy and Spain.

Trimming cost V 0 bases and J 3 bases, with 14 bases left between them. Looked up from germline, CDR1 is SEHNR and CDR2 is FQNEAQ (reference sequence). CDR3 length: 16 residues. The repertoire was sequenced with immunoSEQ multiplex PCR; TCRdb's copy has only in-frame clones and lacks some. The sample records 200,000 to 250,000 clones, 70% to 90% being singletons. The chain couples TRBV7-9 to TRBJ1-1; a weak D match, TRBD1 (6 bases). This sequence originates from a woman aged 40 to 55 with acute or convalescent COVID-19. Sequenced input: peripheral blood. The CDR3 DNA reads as TGTGCCAGCAGCTTAGCGCCAGGGGCCTTACACACTGAAGCTTTCTTT. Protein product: CASSLAPGALHTEAFF.